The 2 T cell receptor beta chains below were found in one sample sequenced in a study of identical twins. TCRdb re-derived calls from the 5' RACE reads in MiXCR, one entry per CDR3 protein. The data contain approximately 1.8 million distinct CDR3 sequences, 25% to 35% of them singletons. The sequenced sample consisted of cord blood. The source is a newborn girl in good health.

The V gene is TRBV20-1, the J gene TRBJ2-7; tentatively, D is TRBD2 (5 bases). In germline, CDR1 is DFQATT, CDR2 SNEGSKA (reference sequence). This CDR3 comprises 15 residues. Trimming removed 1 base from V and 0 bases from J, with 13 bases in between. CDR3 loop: CSARALGGSSYEQYF. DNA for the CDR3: TGCAGTGCTAGAGCGCTAGGAGGCAGCTCCTACGAGCAGTACTTC.

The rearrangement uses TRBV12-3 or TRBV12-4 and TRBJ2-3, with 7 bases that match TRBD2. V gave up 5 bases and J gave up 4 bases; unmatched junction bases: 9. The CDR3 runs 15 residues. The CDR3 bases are TGTGCCAGCAGTGGGGAGGGGTATAGCGCAGATACGCAGTATTTT. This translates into CASSGEGYSADTQYF.